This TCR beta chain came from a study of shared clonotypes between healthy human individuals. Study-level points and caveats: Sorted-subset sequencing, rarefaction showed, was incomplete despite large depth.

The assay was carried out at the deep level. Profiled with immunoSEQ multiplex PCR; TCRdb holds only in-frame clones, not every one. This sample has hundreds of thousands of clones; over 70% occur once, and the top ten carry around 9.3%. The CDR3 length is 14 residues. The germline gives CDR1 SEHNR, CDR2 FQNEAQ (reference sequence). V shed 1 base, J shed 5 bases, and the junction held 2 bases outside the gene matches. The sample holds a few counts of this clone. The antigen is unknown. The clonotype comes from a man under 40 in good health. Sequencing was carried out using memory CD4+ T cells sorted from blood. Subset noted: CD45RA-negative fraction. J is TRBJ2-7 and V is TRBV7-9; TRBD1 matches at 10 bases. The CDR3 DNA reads TGTGCCAGCAGCTTAGGGGACAGGGGACACGAGCAGTACTTC. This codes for CASSLGDRGHEQYF.